Shown below are 16 T cell receptor beta chains from a single sample sequenced in a study of blood T cell repertoires in COVID-19. Using immunoSEQ multiplex PCR, the repertoire was profiled, and TCRdb retains in-frame clones only, with some absent. The sample records 200,000 to 250,000 clones, 88% being singletons. Sequencing was done on a sample of PBMCs or T cells enriched from blood (not recorded which). These receptors all come from a woman aged 25 to 39 who had recovered from COVID-19.

V usage is TRBV9 and J usage is TRBJ1-2, with 7 bases fitting TRBD1. CDR1 SGDLS and CDR2 YYNGEE come from the germline V gene. V lost 4 bases and J lost 1; bases outside the gene matches: 13. This CDR3 region has 17 residues. For the CDR3, the DNA is TGTGCCAGCAGCCCCCGGGACAGACCCTCCATTAACTATGGCTACACCTTC. Translation gives CASSPRDRPSINYGYTF.

The rearrangement links TRBV19 to TRBJ2-5; D might be TRBD2 (6 bases). V lost 5 bases and J lost 7, with 23 bases in between. Germline CDR1 LNHDA, CDR2 SQIVND (reference sequence). CDR3 length: 16 amino acids. For the CDR3, the DNA is TGTGCCAGTAGTTCTCAAACGGGTGCTCTGGGAGGGACCCAGTACTTC. This translates into CASSSQTGALGGTQYF.

This chain links TRBV7-9 with TRBJ1-1; 7 nucleotides line up with TRBD1. V shed 5 bases, J shed 5 bases, and the junction held 11 bases outside the gene matches. Germline CDR1 reads SEHNR; CDR2 reads FQNEAQ (reference sequence). CDR3 length equals 15 residues. The CDR3 sequence: CASSPEDRDQTEAFF. The CDR3 region has the DNA TGTGCCAGCAGCCCAGAAGACAGGGATCAGACTGAAGCTTTCTTT.

The chain links TRBV6-5 to TRBJ2-1, with 10 nucleotides matching TRBD2. Per germline, CDR1 MNHEY and CDR2 SVGAGI. Germline trimming cut 6 bases from V and 9 bases from J; bases unmatched to any gene: 8. The CDR3 runs to 14 residues. The CDR3 here is CASSYRTSGIEQFF. The CDR3 DNA reads as TGTGCCAGCAGCTACCGGACTAGCGGTATTGAGCAGTTCTTC.

The chain carries TRBV19 and TRBJ2-7; 9 bases line up with TRBD1. The CDR3 is 14 amino acids. CDR1 is LNHDA and CDR2 is SQIVND in the germline V gene (reference sequence). Trimming at V came to 0 bases and at J to 4 bases, leaving 1 base not matched to a gene. CDR3 in amino acids: CASSIDDRGYEQYF. Here the CDR3 DNA reads TGTGCCAGTAGTATAGATGACAGGGGGTACGAGCAGTACTTC.

The chain is built from TRBV9 and TRBJ1-6; no reliable D call. CDR1 is SGDLS and CDR2 is YYNGEE in the germline V gene. The V and J ends lost 0 bases and 8 bases respectively, with 12 bases between them. This CDR3 spans 15 amino acids. The CDR3 nucleotides read TGTGCCAGCAGCGTAGATACGGGTGGTGATTCACCCCTCCACTTT. Its protein product is CASSVDTGGDSPLHF.

This chain links TRBV5-4 with TRBJ1-2; 9 nucleotides line up with TRBD1. V trimming: 4 bases; J trimming: 2 bases; junction bases outside the gene matches: 6. The V gene's germline CDR1 is SGHNT and CDR2 YYREEE (reference sequence). The CDR3 spans 15 residues. CDR3 nucleotides: TGTGCCAGCAGCACGGGGACAGGGTTCAACTATGGCTACACCTTC. Encoded protein: CASSTGTGFNYGYTF.

The chain has TRBV7-3 and TRBJ1-2; D uncertain. This CDR3 is built from 13 residues. Germline CDR1 is SGHTA and CDR2 is FQGTGA. Trimming left V 5 bases short and J 8 bases short, with 15 bases between. The CDR3 bases are TGTGCCAGCAGCCTCTCGTCCCAAGCAGGCTACACCTTC. Its translation: CASSLSSQAGYTF.

The chain joins TRBV7-8 to TRBJ2-5; 8 nucleotides match TRBD2. Germline CDR1 SGHVS, CDR2 FQNEAQ. The CDR3 loop spans 16 amino acids. The trim removed 5 bases at V and 4 bases at J, leaving 12 bases unmatched. The CDR3 coding sequence is TGTGCCAGCAGCAGAGAGGTCGGGGGGGCCGGAGAGACCCAGTACTTC. Translation gives CASSREVGGAGETQYF.

This clone was observed a few times. The rearrangement uses TRBV6-2 or TRBV6-3 and TRBJ2-7, with a weak D call TRBD1 (5 bases). This CDR3 region has 14 residues. V was trimmed by 6 bases and J by 2 bases, leaving 14 bases between them. In germline, CDR1 is MNHEY, CDR2 SVGEGT. In nucleotides, the CDR3 is TGTGCCAGCAGCCAAACGACAGAAGCCTACGAGCAGTACTTC. This sequence encodes CASSQTTEAYEQYF.

The chain employs TRBV9 and TRBJ1-1, with D uncertain. This CDR3 has 14 amino acids. CDR1 SGDLS and CDR2 YYNGEE come from the germline V gene. Trimming stripped 0 bases from V and 2 bases from J, with 8 bases between. The CDR3 region has the DNA TGTGCCAGCAGCGTAGGAACTTACAACACTGAAGCTTTCTTT. This sequence encodes CASSVGTYNTEAFF.

This clone has more than one count but fewer than ten. This sequence joins TRBV23-1 and TRBJ2-2, with TRBD1 as a possible D gene (5 bases). TRBV23-1 is an ORF for which the function is uncertain. This CDR3 is 14 amino acids long. The V end was cut by 4 bases, the J end by 5 bases, with 11 bases between. CDR3 sequence (DNA): TGCGCCAGCAGTCTTGCCTCAGGGACCGGGGAGCTGTTTTTT. This translates into CASSLASGTGELFF.

This clone has just a few counts. This chain connects TRBV19 to TRBJ2-1; TRBD1 aligns across 7 bases. This CDR3 contains 17 residues. The V and J ends lost 5 bases and 8 bases, in that order; junction bases with no gene match: 18. The germline gives CDR1 LNHDA, CDR2 SQIVND (reference sequence). CDR3 loop: CASSSRQGPPGSYEQFF. The CDR3 DNA is TGTGCCAGTAGTTCGCGACAGGGCCCCCCGGGGTCATATGAGCAGTTCTTC.

This clone was picked up one time. V gene TRBV11-2 combines with J gene TRBJ2-2; TRBD1 might be the D (6 bases). The germline gives CDR1 SGHAT, CDR2 FQNNGV. With 11 bases removed from V and 4 bases from J, the gap between germline ends came to 14 bases. This CDR3 region has 13 residues. CDR3 bases: TGTGCCTCCTACAGGGTTTCCACCGGGGAGCTGTTTTTT. Its protein product is CASYRVSTGELFF.

V usage is TRBV6-1 and J usage is TRBJ2-5, with 7 nucleotides matching TRBD2. The germline CDR1 and CDR2 sequences are MNHNS and SASEGT. With 0 bases clipped from V and 5 bases from J, the junction kept 6 bases outside the gene matches. The CDR3 runs to 15 residues. This chain's CDR3 is CASSEAPGGGETQYF. CDR3 DNA: TGTGCCAGCAGTGAAGCGCCGGGGGGAGGGGAGACCCAGTACTTC.

The chain carries TRBV19 and TRBJ1-5, with 7 bases aligning to TRBD1. CDR3 length: 18 amino acids. Germline CDR1 is LNHDA and CDR2 is SQIVND (reference sequence). V shed 3 bases and J 1 base; nucleotides not matched to a gene: 12. The CDR3 region is CASSMRAGGGGSNQPQHF. The CDR3 DNA reads as TGTGCCAGTAGTATGAGGGCAGGGGGTGGTGGGAGCAATCAGCCCCAGCATTTT. Full variable domain (outside the CDR3, taken from reference TRBV19 and TRBJ1-5): DGGITQSPKYLFRKEGQNVTLSCEQNLNHDAMYWYRQDPGQGLRLIYYSQIVNDFQKGDIAEGYSVSREKKESFPLTVTSAQKNPTAFYLCASSMRAGGGGSNQPQHFGDGTRLSIL.